The next 10 T cell receptor beta chains were all read from a single sample in a study of human T cells and chemical hapten exposure. Indicated time point: pre-sensitization, week 0. The treatment: therapeutic diphenylcyclopropenone sensitization with weekly scalp DPC. TCRdb analysed the RACE reads with MiXCR anew, one entry per CDR3 protein. The table lists 200,000 to 300,000 distinct CDR3 sequences, 7.5% to 9% of them singletons. The sample was whole blood, taken in connection with sensitization to the hapten diphenylcyclopropenone (DPC). All receptors derive from a middle-aged woman with alopecia areata. Some clones in this sample may be carry-over from other donors' samples.

V gene TRBV5-6 combines with J gene TRBJ1-5; the D is unclear. The germline V gene encodes CDR1 SGHDT and CDR2 YYEEEE. V was pared by 2 bases and J by 3 bases, with 9 bases between. The CDR3 runs to 14 residues. The CDR3 nucleotides read TGTGCCAGCAGCTTCATGACCTTCAATCAGCCCCAGCATTTT. Translation gives CASSFMTFNQPQHF.

This clonotype was counted many times. The rearrangement joins TRBV25-1 to TRBJ1-1; 9 nucleotides agree with TRBD1. The CDR3 spans 14 residues. Germline-derived CDR1 and CDR2 are MGHDK and SYGVNS. Trimming cost V 5 bases and J 2 bases; bases outside gene matches: 3. The CDR3 DNA is TGTGCCAGCAGTCTGACAGGGGGAAACACTGAAGCTTTCTTT. Translation: CASSLTGGNTEAFF.

In this sample, this clonotype turned up a few times. The chain couples TRBV2 to TRBJ2-5; 7 positions agree with TRBD2. The CDR3 has 16 amino acids. The germline CDR1 and CDR2 sequences are SNHLY and FYNNEI. V lost 1 base and J lost 2; bases outside the gene matches: 7. The CDR3 loop reads CASSEVDLAVQETQYF. The CDR3 nucleotides are TGTGCCAGCAGTGAAGTTGACCTAGCGGTACAAGAGACCCAGTACTTC.

The CDR3 DNA is TGCAGCGTATATGGACAGGGGCCATTGAACACTGAAGCTTTCTTT. Encoded protein: CSVYGQGPLNTEAFF. The chain recombines TRBV29-1 with TRBJ1-1, with 9 bases aligning to TRBD1. The CDR3 sequence is 15 residues long. J was trimmed by 0 bases and V by 6 bases; bases with no gene match: 8. Germline assignment: CDR1 SQVTM and CDR2 ANQGSEA. Looking up the rest from reference TRBV29-1 and TRBJ1-1 gives the full variable domain: SAVISQKPSRDICQRGTSLTIQCQVDSQVTMMFWYRQQPGQSLTLIATANQGSEATYESGFVIDKFPISRPNLTFSTLTVSNMSPEDSSIYLCSVYGQGPLNTEAFFGQGTRLTVV.

The J gene is TRBJ2-7, the V gene TRBV9; perhaps TRBD2 as D (6 bases). Looked up from germline, CDR1 is SGDLS and CDR2 is YYNGEE. This CDR3 is built from 15 residues. Between the trimmed V and J ends, which lost 4 bases and 2 bases, there was a span of 16 bases. CDR3 DNA: TGTGCCAGCAGCCGGGACTCGGTGACCCCCTACGAGCAGTACTTC. It yields the protein CASSRDSVTPYEQYF.

This clonotype was counted many times. The chain has TRBV28 and TRBJ2-5; maybe TRBD1 (6 bases). The germline CDR1 and CDR2 sequences are MDHEN and SYDVKM. The CDR3 sequence is 14 residues long. V lost 6 bases to trimming and J lost 2 bases, with 13 bases between them. The CDR3 is CASSFTGQQETQYF. CDR3 in DNA: TGTGCCAGCAGCTTCACCGGACAGCAAGAGACCCAGTACTTC.

This clonotype was observed a few times. V gene TRBV12-3 or TRBV12-4 combines with J gene TRBJ1-1, with 9 nucleotides matching TRBD1. The V and J ends lost 4 bases and 4 bases, in that order; junction bases with no gene match: 4. The length of the CDR3 is 14 residues. The CDR3 nucleotides are TGTGCCAGCAGTTCCCGGGACAGGGTCACTGAAGCTTTCTTT. This sequence encodes CASSSRDRVTEAFF.

This clonotype has a handful of counts. The rearrangement uses TRBV20-1 and TRBJ1-5; D ambiguous. Germline CDR1 and CDR2: DFQATT and SNEGSKA (reference sequence). The V end was cut by 3 bases, the J end by 4 bases, with 7 bases between. CDR3 size: 12 residues. The CDR3 sequence is CSASSLNQPQHF. The CDR3 nucleotides are TGCAGTGCTAGTTCGCTGAATCAGCCCCAGCATTTT.

In its sample, this clonotype was seen many times. The chain carries TRBV9 and TRBJ2-2, with a tentative D call TRBD2 (5 bases). CDR1 and CDR2 (germline): SGDLS, YYNGEE. The V end was cut by 3 bases, the J end by 0 bases, with 9 bases between. The CDR3 is 15 amino acids. The CDR3 bases are TGTGCCAGCAGCGCCAGAGGGTCGAACACCGGGGAGCTGTTTTTT. This encodes CASSARGSNTGELFF.

This clonotype was counted many times. The V and J genes are TRBV20-1 and TRBJ1-2; possible D gene TRBD1, 5 bases. The V end lost 1 base, the J end lost 0 bases, and 6 bases lay between the germline ends. The V gene's germline CDR1 is DFQATT and CDR2 SNEGSKA (reference sequence). The CDR3 consists of 13 residues. In DNA, the CDR3 is TGCAGTGCTAGAGCACAGGCTAACTATGGCTACACCTTC. Translating it yields CSARAQANYGYTF.